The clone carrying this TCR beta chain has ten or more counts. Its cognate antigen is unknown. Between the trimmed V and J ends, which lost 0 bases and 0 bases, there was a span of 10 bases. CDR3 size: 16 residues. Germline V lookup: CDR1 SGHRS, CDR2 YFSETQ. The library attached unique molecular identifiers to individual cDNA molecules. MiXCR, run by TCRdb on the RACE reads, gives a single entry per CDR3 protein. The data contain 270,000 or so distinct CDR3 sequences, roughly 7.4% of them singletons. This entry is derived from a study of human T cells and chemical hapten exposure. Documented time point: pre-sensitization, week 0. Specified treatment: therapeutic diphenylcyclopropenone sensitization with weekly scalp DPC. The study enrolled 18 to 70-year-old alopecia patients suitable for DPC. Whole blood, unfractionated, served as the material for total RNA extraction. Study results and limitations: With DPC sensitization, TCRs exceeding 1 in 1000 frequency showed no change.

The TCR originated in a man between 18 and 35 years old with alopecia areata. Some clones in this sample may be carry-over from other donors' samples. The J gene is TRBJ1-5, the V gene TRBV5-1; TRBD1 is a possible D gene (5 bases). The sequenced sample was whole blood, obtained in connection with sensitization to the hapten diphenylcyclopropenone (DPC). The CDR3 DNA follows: TGCGCCAGCAGCTTGGAGGGGAGAGATAGCAATCAGCCCCAGCATTTT. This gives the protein CASSLEGRDSNQPQHF.